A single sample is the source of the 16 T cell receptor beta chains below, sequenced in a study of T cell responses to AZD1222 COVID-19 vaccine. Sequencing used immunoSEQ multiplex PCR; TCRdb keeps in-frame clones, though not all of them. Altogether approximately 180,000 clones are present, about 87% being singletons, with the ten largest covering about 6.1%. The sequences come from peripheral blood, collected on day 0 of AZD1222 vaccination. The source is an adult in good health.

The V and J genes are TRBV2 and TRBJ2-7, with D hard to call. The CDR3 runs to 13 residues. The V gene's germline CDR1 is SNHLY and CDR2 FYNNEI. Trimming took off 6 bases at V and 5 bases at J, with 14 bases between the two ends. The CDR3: CASRDRTWDEQYF. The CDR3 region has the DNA TGTGCCAGCAGGGACCGGACCTGGGACGAGCAGTACTTC.

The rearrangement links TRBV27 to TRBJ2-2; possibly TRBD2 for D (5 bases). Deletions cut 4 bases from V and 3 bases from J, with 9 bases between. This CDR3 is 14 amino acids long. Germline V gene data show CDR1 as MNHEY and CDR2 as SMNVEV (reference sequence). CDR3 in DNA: TGTGCCAGCAGTTCGGGAATCCACACCGGGGAGCTGTTTTTT. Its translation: CASSSGIHTGELFF.

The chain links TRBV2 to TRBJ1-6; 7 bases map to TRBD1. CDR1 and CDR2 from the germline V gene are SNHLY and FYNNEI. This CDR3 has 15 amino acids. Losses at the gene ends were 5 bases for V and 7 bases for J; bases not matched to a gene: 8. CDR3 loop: CASSWDSFGNSPLHF. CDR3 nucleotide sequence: TGTGCCAGCAGTTGGGACAGCTTCGGAAATTCACCCCTCCACTTT.

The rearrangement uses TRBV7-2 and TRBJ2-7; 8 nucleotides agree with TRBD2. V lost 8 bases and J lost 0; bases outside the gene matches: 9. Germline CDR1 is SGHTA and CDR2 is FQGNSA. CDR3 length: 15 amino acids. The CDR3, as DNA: TGTGCCAGCTCCCCGGGGGGGCGCCTCTCCTACGAGCAGTACTTC. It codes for CASSPGGRLSYEQYF.

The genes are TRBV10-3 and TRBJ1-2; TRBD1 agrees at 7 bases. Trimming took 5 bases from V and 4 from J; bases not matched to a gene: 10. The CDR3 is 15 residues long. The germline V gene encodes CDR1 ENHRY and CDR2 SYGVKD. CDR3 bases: TGTGCCATCAGTCCTCAGGGGGGAACGGGCTATGGCTACACCTTC. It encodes CAISPQGGTGYGYTF.

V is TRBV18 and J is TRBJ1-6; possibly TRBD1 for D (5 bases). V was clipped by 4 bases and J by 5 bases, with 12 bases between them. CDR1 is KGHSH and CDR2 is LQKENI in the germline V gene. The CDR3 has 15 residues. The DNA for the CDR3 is TGTGCCAGCTCACGGGAGGGGCAGAATAATTCACCCCTCCACTTT. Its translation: CASSREGQNNSPLHF.

The CDR3 protein is CASSLVVAGADTQYF. The CDR3, as DNA: TGCGCCAGCAGCTTGGTTGTAGCGGGGGCAGATACGCAGTATTTT. The V call is TRBV5-1, the J call TRBJ2-3; 9 bases line up with TRBD2. The CDR3 is 15 amino acids. The J segment lost 4 bases and the V segment lost 0 bases, leaving 3 bases of the junction unmatched. Germline V lookup: CDR1 SGHRS, CDR2 YFSETQ.

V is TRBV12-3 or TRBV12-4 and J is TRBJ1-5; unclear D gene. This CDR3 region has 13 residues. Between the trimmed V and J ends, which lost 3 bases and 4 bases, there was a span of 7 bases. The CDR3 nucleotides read TGTGCCAGCAGTTTCACACAGAATCAGCCCCAGCATTTT. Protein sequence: CASSFTQNQPQHF.

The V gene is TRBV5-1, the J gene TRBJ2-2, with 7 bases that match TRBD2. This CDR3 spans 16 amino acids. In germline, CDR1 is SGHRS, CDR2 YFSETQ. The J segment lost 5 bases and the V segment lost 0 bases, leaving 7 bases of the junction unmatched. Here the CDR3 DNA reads TGCGCCAGCAGCTTGGAGGGCGGGAGTGGAACCGGGGAGCTGTTTTTT. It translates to CASSLEGGSGTGELFF.

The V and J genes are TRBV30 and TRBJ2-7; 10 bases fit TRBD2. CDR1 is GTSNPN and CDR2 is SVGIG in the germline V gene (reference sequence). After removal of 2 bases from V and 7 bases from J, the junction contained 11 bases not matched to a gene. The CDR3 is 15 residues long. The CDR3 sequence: CAWSSLAGTPGEQYF. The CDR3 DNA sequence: TGTGCCTGGAGTTCACTAGCGGGGACCCCGGGGGAGCAGTACTTC.

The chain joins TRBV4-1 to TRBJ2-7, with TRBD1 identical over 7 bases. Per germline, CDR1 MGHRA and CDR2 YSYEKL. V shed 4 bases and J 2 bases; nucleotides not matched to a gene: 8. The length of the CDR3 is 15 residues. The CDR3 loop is CASSRTTGSAYEQYF. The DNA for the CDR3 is TGCGCCAGCAGCCGGACGACAGGGTCAGCCTACGAGCAGTACTTC.

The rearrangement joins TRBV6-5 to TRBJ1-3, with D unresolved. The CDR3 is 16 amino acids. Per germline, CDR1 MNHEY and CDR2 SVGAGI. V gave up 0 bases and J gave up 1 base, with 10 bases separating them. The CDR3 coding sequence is TGTGCCAGCAGTTACTCGGTACCGAATTCTGGAAACACCATATATTTT. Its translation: CASSYSVPNSGNTIYF.

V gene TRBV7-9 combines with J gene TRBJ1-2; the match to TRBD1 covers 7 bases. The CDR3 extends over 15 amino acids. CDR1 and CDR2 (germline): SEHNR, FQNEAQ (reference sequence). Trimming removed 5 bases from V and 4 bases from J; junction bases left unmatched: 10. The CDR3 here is CASSRQGSSGYGYTF. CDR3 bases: TGTGCCAGCAGCCGACAGGGATCGTCAGGCTATGGCTACACCTTC.

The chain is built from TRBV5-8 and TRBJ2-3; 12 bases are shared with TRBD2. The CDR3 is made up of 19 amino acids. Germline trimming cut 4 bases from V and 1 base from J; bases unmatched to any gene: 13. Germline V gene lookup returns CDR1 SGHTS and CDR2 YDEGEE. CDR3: CASSLYGTSGLSGTDTQYF. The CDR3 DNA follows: TGTGCCAGCAGCCTATATGGGACTAGCGGGCTATCCGGCACAGATACGCAGTATTTT. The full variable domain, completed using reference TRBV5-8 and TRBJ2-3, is EAGVTQSPTHLIKTRGQQATLRCSPISGHTSVYWYQQALGLGLQFLLWYDEGEERNRGNFPPRFSGRQFPNYSSELNVNALELEDSALYLCASSLYGTSGLSGTDTQYFGPGTRLTVL.

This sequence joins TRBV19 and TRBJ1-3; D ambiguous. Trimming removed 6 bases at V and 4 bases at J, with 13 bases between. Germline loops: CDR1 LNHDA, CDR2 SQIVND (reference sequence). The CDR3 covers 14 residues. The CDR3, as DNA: TGTGCCAGTAGGAACGAGGCAAGGGGAAACACCATATATTTT. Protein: CASRNEARGNTIYF.

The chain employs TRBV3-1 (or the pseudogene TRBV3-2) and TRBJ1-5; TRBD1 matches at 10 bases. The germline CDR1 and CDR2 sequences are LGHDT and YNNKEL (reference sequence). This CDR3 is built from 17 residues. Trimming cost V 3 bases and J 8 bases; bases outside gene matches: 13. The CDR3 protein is CASSQTSGTGESKPQHF. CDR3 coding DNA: TGTGCCAGCAGCCAGACTTCCGGGACAGGGGAAAGTAAGCCCCAGCATTTT.